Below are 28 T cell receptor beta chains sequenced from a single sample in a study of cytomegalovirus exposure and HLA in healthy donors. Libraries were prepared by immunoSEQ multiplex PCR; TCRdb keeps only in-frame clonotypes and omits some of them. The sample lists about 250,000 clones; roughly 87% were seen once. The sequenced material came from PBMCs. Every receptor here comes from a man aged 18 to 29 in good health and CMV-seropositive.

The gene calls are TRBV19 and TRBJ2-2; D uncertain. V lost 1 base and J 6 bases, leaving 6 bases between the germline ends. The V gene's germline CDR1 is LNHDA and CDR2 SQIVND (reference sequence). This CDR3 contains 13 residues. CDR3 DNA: TGTGCCAGTAGTATAGTAGGAGCCGGGGAGCTGTTTTTT. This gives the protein CASSIVGAGELFF.

Here the CDR3 reads CASSVGTSPYNEQFF. In DNA, the CDR3 is TGTGCCAGCAGCGTCGGGACTAGTCCTTACAATGAGCAGTTCTTC. The chain employs TRBV9 and TRBJ2-1; 8 bases map to TRBD2. V trimming: 2 bases; J trimming: 4 bases; junction bases outside the gene matches: 5. The CDR3 length is 15 residues. Per germline, CDR1 SGDLS and CDR2 YYNGEE.

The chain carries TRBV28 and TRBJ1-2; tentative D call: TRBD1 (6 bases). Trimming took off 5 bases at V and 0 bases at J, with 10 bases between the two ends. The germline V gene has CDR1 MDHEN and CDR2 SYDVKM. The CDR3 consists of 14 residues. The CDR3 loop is CASSQGPANYGYTF. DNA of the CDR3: TGTGCCAGCAGTCAGGGGCCAGCTAACTATGGCTACACCTTC.

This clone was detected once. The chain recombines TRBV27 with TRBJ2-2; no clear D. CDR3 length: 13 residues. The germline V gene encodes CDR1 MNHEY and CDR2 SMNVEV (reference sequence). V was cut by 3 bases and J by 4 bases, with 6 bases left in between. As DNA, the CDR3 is TGTGCCAGCAGTTTCTCAGGCACCGGGGAGCTGTTTTTT. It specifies CASSFSGTGELFF.

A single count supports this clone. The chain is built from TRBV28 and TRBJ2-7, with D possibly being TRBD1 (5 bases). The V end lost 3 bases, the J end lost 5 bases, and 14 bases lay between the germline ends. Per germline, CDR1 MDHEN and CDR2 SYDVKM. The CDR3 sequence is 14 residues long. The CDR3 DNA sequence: TGTGCCAGCAGTTTTTACCTTGACAGCAACGAGCAGTACTTC. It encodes CASSFYLDSNEQYF. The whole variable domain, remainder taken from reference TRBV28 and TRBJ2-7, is DVKVTQSSRYLVKRTGEKVFLECVQDMDHENMFWYRQDPGLGLRLIYFSYDVKMKEKGDIPEGYSVSREKKERFSLILESASTNQTSMYLCASSFYLDSNEQYFGPGTRLTVT.

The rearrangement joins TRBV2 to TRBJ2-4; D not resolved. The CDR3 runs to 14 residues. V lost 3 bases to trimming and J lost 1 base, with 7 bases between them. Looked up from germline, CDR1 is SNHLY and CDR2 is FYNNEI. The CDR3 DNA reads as TGTGCCAGCAGTGAGGCAGACGCCAAAAACATTCAGTACTTC. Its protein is CASSEADAKNIQYF.

CDR3 loop: CASSQKRDTSNQPQHF. The CDR3 DNA is TGCGCCAGCAGTCAAAAACGGGACACAAGCAATCAGCCCCAGCATTTT. V gene TRBV23-1 combines with J gene TRBJ1-5; tentative D call: TRBD1 (6 bases). TRBV23-1 is labeled an ORF, and its function is uncertain. V dropped 2 bases and J dropped 1 base, with 12 bases sitting between them. The CDR3 is 16 amino acids.

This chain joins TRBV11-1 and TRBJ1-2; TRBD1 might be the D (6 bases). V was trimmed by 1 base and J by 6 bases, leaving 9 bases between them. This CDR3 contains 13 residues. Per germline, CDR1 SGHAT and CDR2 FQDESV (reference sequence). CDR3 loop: CASSLVQGHGYTF. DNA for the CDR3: TGTGCCAGCAGCTTAGTACAGGGCCATGGCTACACCTTC.

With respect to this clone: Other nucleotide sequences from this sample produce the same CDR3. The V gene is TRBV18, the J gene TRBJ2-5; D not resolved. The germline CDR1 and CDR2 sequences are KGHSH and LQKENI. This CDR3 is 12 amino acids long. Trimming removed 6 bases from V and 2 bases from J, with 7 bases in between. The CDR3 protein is CASSGFQETQYF. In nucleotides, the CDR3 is TGTGCCAGCTCCGGGTTTCAAGAGACCCAGTACTTC.

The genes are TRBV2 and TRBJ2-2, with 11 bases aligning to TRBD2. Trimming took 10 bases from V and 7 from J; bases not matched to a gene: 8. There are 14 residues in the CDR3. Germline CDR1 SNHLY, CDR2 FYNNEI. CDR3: CATIAGGQGGELFF. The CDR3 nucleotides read TGTGCCACCATAGCGGGAGGGCAAGGCGGGGAGCTGTTTTTT.

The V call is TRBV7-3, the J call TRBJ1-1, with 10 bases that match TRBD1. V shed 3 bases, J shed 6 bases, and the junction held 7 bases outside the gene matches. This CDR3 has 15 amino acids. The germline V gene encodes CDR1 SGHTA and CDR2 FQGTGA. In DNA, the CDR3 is TGTGCCAGCAGCTTCCTGACAGGGGGCAAGTCTGAAGCTTTCTTT. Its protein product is CASSFLTGGKSEAFF.

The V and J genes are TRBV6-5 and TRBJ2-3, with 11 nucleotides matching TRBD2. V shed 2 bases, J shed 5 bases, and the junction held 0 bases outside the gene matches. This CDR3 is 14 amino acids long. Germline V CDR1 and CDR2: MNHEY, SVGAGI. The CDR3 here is CASSYGTSGDTQYF. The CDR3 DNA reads TGTGCCAGCAGTTACGGGACTAGCGGAGATACGCAGTATTTT.

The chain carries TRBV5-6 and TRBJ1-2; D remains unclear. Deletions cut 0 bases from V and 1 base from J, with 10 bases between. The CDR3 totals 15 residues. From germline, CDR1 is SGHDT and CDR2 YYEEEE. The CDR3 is CASSLVGSGNYGYTF. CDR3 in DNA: TGTGCCAGCAGCTTGGTGGGGAGTGGTAACTATGGCTACACCTTC. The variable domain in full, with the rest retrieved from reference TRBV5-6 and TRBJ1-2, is DAGVTQSPTHLIKTRGQQVTLRCSPKSGHDTVSWYQQALGQGPQFIFQYYEEEERQRGNFPDRFSGHQFPNYSSELNVNALLLGDSALYLCASSLVGSGNYGYTFGSGTRLTVV.

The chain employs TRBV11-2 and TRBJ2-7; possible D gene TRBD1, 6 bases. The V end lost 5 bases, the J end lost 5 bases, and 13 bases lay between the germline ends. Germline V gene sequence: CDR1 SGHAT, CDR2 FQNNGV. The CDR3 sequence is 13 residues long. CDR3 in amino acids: CASSTTGSHEQYF. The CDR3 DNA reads TGTGCCAGCAGCACCACAGGGTCCCACGAGCAGTACTTC.

For the CDR3, the DNA is TGTGCCAGCAGCCAACGGGGGAGTTACAATGAGCAGTTCTTC. It is translated as CASSQRGSYNEQFF. This chain connects TRBV6-1 to TRBJ2-1, with D tentatively TRBD2 (6 bases). Trimming left V 6 bases short and J 4 bases short, with 13 bases between. There are 14 residues in the CDR3. Germline CDR1 MNHNS, CDR2 SASEGT.

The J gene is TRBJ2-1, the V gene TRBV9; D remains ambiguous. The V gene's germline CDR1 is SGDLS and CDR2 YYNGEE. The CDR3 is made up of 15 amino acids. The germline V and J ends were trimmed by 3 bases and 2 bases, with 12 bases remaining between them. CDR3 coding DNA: TGTGCCAGCAGCGGCGTCGGGTTTGCCTACAATGAGCAGTTCTTC. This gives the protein CASSGVGFAYNEQFF.

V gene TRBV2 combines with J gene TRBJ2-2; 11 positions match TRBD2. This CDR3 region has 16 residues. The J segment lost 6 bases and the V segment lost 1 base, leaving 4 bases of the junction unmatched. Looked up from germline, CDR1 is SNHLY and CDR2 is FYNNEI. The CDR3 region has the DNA TGTGCCAGCAGTGAAGATAGCGGGAGGGGCGCCGGGGAGCTGTTTTTT. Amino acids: CASSEDSGRGAGELFF.

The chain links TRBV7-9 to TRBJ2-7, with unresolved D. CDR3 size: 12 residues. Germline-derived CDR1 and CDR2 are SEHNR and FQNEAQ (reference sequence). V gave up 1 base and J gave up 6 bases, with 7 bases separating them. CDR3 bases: TGTGCCAGCAGCTTAGTCGTTACCGAGCAGTACTTC. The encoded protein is CASSLVVTEQYF.

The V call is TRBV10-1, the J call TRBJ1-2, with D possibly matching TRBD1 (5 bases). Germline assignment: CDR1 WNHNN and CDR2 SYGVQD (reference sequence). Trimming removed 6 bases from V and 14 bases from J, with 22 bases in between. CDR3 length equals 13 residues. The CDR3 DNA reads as TGCGCCAGCAGCTATAGAGGACAAGCACCTCTGACCTTC. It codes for CASSYRGQAPLTF.

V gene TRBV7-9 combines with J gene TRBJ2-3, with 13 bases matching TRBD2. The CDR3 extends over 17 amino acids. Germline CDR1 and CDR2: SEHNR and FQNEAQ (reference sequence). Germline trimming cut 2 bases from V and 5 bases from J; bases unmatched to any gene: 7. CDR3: CASSLSGTSGTGDTQYF. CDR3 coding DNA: TGTGCCAGCAGCTTATCCGGGACTAGCGGGACAGGAGATACGCAGTATTTT.

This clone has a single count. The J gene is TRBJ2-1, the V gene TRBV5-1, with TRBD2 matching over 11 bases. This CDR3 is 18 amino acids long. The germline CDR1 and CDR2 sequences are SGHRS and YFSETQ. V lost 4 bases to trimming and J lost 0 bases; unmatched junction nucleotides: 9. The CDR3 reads CASSGGTSGHSSYNEQFF. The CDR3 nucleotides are TGCGCCAGCAGCGGGGGGACTAGCGGCCATTCCTCCTACAATGAGCAGTTCTTC.

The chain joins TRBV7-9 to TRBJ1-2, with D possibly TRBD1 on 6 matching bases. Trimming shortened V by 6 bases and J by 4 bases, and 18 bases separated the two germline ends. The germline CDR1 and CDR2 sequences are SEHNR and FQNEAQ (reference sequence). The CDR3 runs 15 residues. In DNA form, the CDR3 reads TGTGCCAGCAGTCAAGGGGGGTGGGACCTCTATGGCTACACCTTC. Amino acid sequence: CASSQGGWDLYGYTF.

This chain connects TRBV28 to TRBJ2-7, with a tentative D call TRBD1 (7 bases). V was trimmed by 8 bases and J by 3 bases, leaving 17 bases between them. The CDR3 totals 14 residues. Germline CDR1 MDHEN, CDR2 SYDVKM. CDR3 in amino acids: CASASGGTVYEQYF. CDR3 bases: TGTGCCAGCGCCTCTGGGGGGACAGTCTACGAGCAGTACTTC.

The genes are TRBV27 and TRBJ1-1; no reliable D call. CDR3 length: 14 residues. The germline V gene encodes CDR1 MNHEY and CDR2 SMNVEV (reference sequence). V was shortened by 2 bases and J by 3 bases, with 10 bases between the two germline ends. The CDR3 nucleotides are TGTGCCAGCAGTTTAAGGCAGAGGGACACTGAAGCTTTCTTT. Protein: CASSLRQRDTEAFF.

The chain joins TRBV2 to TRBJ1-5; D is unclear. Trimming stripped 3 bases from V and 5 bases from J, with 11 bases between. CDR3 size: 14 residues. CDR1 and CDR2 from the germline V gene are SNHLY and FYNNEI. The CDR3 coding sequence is TGTGCCAGCAGTGAGCGGGCCGAAGATCAGCCCCAGCATTTT. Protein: CASSERAEDQPQHF.

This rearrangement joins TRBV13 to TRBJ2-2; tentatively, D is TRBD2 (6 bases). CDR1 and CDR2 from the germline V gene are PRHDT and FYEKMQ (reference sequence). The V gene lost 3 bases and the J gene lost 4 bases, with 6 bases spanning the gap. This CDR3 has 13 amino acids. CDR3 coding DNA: TGTGCCAGCAGCTTGGGACTCACCGGGGAGCTGTTTTTT. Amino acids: CASSLGLTGELFF.

CDR3 amino acids: CASSMTGYGYTF. The CDR3 DNA sequence: TGTGCCAGCAGCATGACAGGTTATGGCTACACCTTC. This chain links TRBV7-6 with TRBJ1-2; the D gene is possibly TRBD1 (6 bases). The CDR3 has 12 amino acids. V was pared by 5 bases and J by 5 bases, with 9 bases between. Germline V gives CDR1 SGHVS, CDR2 FNYEAQ.

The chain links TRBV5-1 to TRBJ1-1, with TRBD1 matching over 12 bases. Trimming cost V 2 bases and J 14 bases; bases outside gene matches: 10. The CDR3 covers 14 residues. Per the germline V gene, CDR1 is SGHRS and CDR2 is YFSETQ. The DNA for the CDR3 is TGCGCCAGCAGCTTTAAAGGGACAGGGGGCCTTATGTTCTTT. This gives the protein CASSFKGTGGLMFF.